This T cell receptor beta chain derives from a study of control samples from healthy donors and cancer patients (dated by TCRdb to 2020 to 2022). Library method: the immunoSEQ multiplex PCR assay. The immuneACCESS repertoire file appears here via TCRdb, limited to in-frame rearrangements. These files lack a portion of the clones; in checked studies, under half of the deficit traces to unresolved V genes, and the cause of the others is not known. Here the sample has 110,000 to 150,000 clones; approximately 91% occur a single time. The biggest ten clones account for about 4.9% of the sample. To note about this clone: Its antigen is unknown. No clone much larger than this one lies a single base away; base qualities are absent.

The sample consisted of blood. The receptor comes from a man aged 30-40 years in good health.

The nucleotide sequence reads as follows: TGTGCCAGCAGCGTAGACAGTGAGGGCGACCAGCATTTT. The translation is CASSVDSEGDQHF. The V and J genes are TRBV9 and TRBJ1-5; the D gene is unclear. V was cut back by 0 bases and J by 12 bases, leaving a gap of 13 bases between them. The CDR3, cysteine through phenylalanine, is 13 amino acids long. Just the 39-base CDR3 DNA is kept, in frame starting at base 1. The CDR1 and CDR2 encoded by the germline V gene are SGDLS and YYNGEE.